The entry that follows covers one TCR beta chain sequence. The antigen is not known. The PCR was carried out with 60 Vbeta primers and 13 Jbeta primers. Libraries were prepared by immunoSEQ multiplex PCR; TCRdb keeps only in-frame clonotypes and omits some of them. The data contain 200,000 or so clones, 82% of them singletons. With V trimmed by 2 bases and J by 9 bases, 17 bases remained unmatched. The CDR3 is made up of 19 amino acids. Germline CDR1 reads SGHVS; CDR2 reads FQNEAQ. This specimen belongs to a study of cytomegalovirus exposure and HLA in healthy donors. Study-level results: Later, an analysis showed that TCR beta chains associated with HLA were more clonally expanded than others that were equally common. Cytomegalovirus-associated TCR beta chains were listed, numbering over 150. Earlier analysis looked at TCR beta V segments, and most were productive about 87% or about 30% of the time. CMV serostatus was the sole immune exposure data available.

The sequencing input was PBMCs. The rearrangement joins TRBV7-8 to TRBJ2-1; TRBD2 aligns across 12 bases. This receptor was taken from a boy younger than 10 in good health and CMV-seronegative. The CDR3 coding sequence is TGTGCCAGCAGCTTACCGACGAGGACTAGCGGGGTCAAGGAGAGTGAGCAGTTCTTC. As protein: CASSLPTRTSGVKESEQFF.